This is a list of T cell receptor beta chains from one sample in a study of cytomegalovirus exposure and HLA in healthy donors. Profiled with immunoSEQ multiplex PCR; TCRdb holds only in-frame clones, not every one. Found here are about 220,000 clones, approximately 80% of them singletons; the top ten hold roughly 13%. The sequenced sample was PBMCs. The receptors here all came from a woman aged 25 to 39 in good health and CMV-seropositive. The CDR3 runs from the conserved cysteine through the conserved F or W. Fields, in order: J gene, clone size, V gene, D gene, CDR3 protein, CDR3 DNA. D genes are given only for firm matches. A clone size is listed for some rows: how often the clone was seen (once, few, many), or a class if it is expanded.

>TRBJ2-2|.|TRBV4-1|TRBD1
CASSQIDRDTGELFF
TGCGCCAGCAGCCAAATCGACAGGGACACCGGGGAGCTGTTTTTT
>TRBJ2-6|.|TRBV18|.
CASSVVGESGANVLTF
TGTGCCAGCTCAGTAGTGGGAGAATCTGGGGCCAACGTCCTGACTTTC
>TRBJ2-1|.|TRBV18|.
CASSPPSNEQFF
TGTGCCAGCTCACCCCCCTCCAATGAGCAGTTCTTC
>TRBJ1-2|.|TRBV5-1|.
CASSSDGPGGYTF
TGCGCCAGCAGCTCGGACGGTCCTGGCGGCTACACCTTC
>TRBJ2-7|.|TRBV27|.
CATRHSDDEQYF
TGTGCCACCCGTCATAGCGACGACGAGCAGTACTTC
>TRBJ1-1|.|TRBV13|.
CASSGPPGNTEAFF
TGTGCCAGCAGCGGACCCCCCGGGAACACTGAAGCTTTCTTT
>TRBJ2-3|.|TRBV28|TRBD2
CASRTSGRSADTQYF
TGTGCCAGCAGGACTAGCGGGAGAAGTGCAGATACGCAGTATTTT
>TRBJ2-2|.|TRBV4-3|TRBD2
CASGRNLGTSGRDSGELFF
TGCGCCAGCGGCCGCAATCTGGGGACTAGCGGGAGGGATTCCGGGGAGCTGTTTTTT
>TRBJ2-3|.|TRBV28|TRBD1
CASSLSWTGITDTQYF
TGTGCCAGCAGTTTATCTTGGACAGGTATAACAGATACGCAGTATTTT
>TRBJ1-1|.|TRBV5-4|.
CASSPLQGFANTEAFF
TGTGCCAGCAGCCCTCTACAGGGTTTCGCCAACACTGAAGCTTTCTTT
>TRBJ2-7|.|TRBV30|TRBD1
CAWSVRDRGYEQYF
TGTGCCTGGAGTGTCCGGGACAGGGGCTACGAGCAGTACTTC
>TRBJ1-2|.|TRBV6-5|.
CASSYGRIYGYTF
TGTGCCAGCAGTTATGGGCGAATCTATGGCTACACCTTC
>TRBJ2-2|.|TRBV30|.
CAGGVYTGELFF
TGTGCCGGAGGTGTTTACACCGGGGAGCTGTTTTTT
>TRBJ1-1|few|TRBV10-3|.
CAIRESGAEAFF
TGTGCCATCAGAGAAAGCGGCGCTGAAGCTTTCTTT
>TRBJ2-1|.|TRBV27|.
CASSTDSAPPYNEQFF
TGTGCCAGCAGTACCGACAGCGCGCCCCCCTACAATGAGCAGTTCTTC
>TRBJ2-7|.|TRBV2|.
CASRGHYEQYF
TGTGCCAGCAGGGGACACTACGAGCAGTACTTC
>TRBJ2-7|.|TRBV9|TRBD2
CASSVGTSGSEQYF
TGTGCCAGCAGCGTAGGGACTAGCGGGAGCGAGCAGTACTTC
>TRBJ1-5|few|TRBV5-8|TRBD1
CASSLTGAAQPQHF
TGTGCCAGCAGCCTGACAGGGGCGGCTCAGCCCCAGCATTTT
>TRBJ1-2|.|TRBV10-3|.
CAISPDNSECTF
TGTGCCATCAGTCCGGACAACTCGGAATGCACCTTC
>TRBJ2-7|.|TRBV7-9|.
CASTPWGRDWHF
TGTGCCAGCACCCCGTGGGGACGGGACTGGCACTTC
>TRBJ2-1|.|TRBV4-1|TRBD2
CASSPETSDYNEQFF
TGCGCCAGCAGCCCGGAGACTAGCGACTACAATGAGCAGTTCTTC
>TRBJ2-7|once|TRBV12-5|TRBD2
CASGLETSGSPYEQYF
TGTGCTAGTGGTTTGGAGACTAGCGGGAGTCCCTACGAGCAGTACTTC